This T cell receptor (beta chain) was identified during a study of control samples from healthy donors and cancer patients. The data were produced by immunoSEQ multiplex PCR, yet TCRdb's version contains in-frame clones alone and is incomplete. Here the sample spans roughly 150,000 clones, approximately 88% being singletons. The ends lost 4 bases at V and 5 bases at J; junction bases unmatched: 9. CDR3 length: 15 amino acids. The V gene's germline CDR1 is KGHDR and CDR2 SFDVKD. Sequencing used blood. The clonotype was recovered from a man aged 25-40 years in good health. The rearrangement links TRBV24-1 to TRBJ2-7; 8 nucleotides agree with TRBD1. CDR3 region: CATSDQDRGRDEQYF. CDR3 nucleotide sequence: TGTGCCACCAGTGACCAAGACAGGGGTCGAGACGAGCAGTACTTC.